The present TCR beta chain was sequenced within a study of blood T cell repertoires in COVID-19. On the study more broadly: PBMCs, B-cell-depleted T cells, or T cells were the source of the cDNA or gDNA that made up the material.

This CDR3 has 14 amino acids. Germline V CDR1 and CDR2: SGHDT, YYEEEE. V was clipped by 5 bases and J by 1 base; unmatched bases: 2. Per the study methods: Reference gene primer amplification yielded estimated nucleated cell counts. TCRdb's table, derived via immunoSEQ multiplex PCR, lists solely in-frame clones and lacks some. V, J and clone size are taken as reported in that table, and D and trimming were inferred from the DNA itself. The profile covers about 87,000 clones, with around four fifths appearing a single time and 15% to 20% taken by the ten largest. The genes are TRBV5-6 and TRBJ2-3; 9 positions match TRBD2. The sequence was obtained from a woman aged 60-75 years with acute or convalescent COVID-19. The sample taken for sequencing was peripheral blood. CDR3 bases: TGTGCCAGCAGTGGACTAGCGCGCACAGATACGCAGTATTTT. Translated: CASSGLARTDTQYF.